What follows describes a single TCR beta chain. Clones were sequenced by immunoSEQ multiplex PCR, and TCRdb holds only the in-frame ones, with some missing. The sample lists 200,000 to 250,000 clones, approximately 78% occurring once. The sample comes from a study of blood T cell repertoires in COVID-19. Study overall: Samples taken during acute and convalescent COVID-19 were collected in the United States, Italy and Spain.

Germline V gene sequence: CDR1 SGHAT, CDR2 FQNNGV. This CDR3 has 15 amino acids. Trimming took 4 bases from V and 4 from J, leaving 17 bases between them. Those enrolled, adults aged roughly 18 to 90 years, came from about two dozen US areas. Clinical history as reported by participants underpinned cohort assignment. Donors of Cohort 3 who recovered were those that had two negative PCRs, clearance, or symptom resolution. The TCR originated in a man between 35 and 55 years old who had recovered from COVID-19. V is TRBV11-2 and J is TRBJ2-7, with D perhaps TRBD1 (6 bases). Sequenced material: PBMCs or T cells enriched from blood (not recorded which). The CDR3, as DNA: TGTGCCAGCAGCTCCAGGACAGACGCTAAATACGAGCAGTACTTC. Translation: CASSSRTDAKYEQYF.